The 31 T cell receptor beta chains below come from one sample, sequenced in a study of shared clonotypes between healthy human individuals. The assay was immunoSEQ multiplex PCR, and TCRdb's table has in-frame clones only and misses some. The table includes about 820,000 clones, around 93% detected once. Positive CCR7 selection of CD45RO-negative cells yielded the naive CD8 cells, and terminally differentiated effector memory CD45RA+ cells were excluded. Sequencing input: naive CD8+ T cells sorted from blood. The receptors come from a man aged 25-45 years in good health.

For the CDR3, the DNA is TGTGCCAGCAGCCGAACCGTTCAAAGCTCGGGAGATACGCAGTATTTT. Protein sequence: CASSRTVQSSGDTQYF. The chain is built from TRBV7-9 and TRBJ2-3; D remains ambiguous. The CDR3 runs 16 residues. The germline gives CDR1 SEHNR, CDR2 FQNEAQ (reference sequence). The V end was cut by 5 bases, the J end by 5 bases, with 20 bases between.

The chain uses TRBV7-3 and TRBJ2-3, with 9 bases lining up with TRBD1. The CDR3 is 16 amino acids. J gave up 2 bases and V 5 bases, and 8 bases lay outside the gene matches. Germline V gene data show CDR1 as SGHTA and CDR2 as FQGTGA. CDR3 DNA sequence: TGTGCCAGCAGCGTGGTTGGGACAGGGTTCACAGATACGCAGTATTTT. It is translated as CASSVVGTGFTDTQYF.

This clone has just one count. V usage is TRBV10-3 and J usage is TRBJ1-1; D gene unclear. The CDR3 totals 14 residues. Per germline, CDR1 ENHRY and CDR2 SYGVKD. V gave up 3 bases and J gave up 0 bases, with 8 bases separating them. CDR3: CAISEDLMNTEAFF. DNA for the CDR3: TGTGCCATCAGTGAAGATCTAATGAACACTGAAGCTTTCTTT.

The chain has TRBV11-2 and TRBJ1-4; D gene ambiguous. This CDR3 comprises 16 residues. Per the germline V gene, CDR1 is SGHAT and CDR2 is FQNNGV. V lost 5 bases and J lost 0, with 13 bases in between. The chain's CDR3 is CASSQPGRATNEKLFF. For the CDR3, the DNA is TGTGCCAGCAGCCAACCGGGCCGAGCAACTAATGAAAAACTGTTTTTT.

The chain recombines TRBV7-9 with TRBJ2-6; a weak D match, TRBD1 (5 bases). The CDR3 length is 15 residues. V lost 4 bases and J 0 bases, leaving 7 bases between the germline ends. Germline V gives CDR1 SEHNR, CDR2 FQNEAQ (reference sequence). CDR3 residues: CASSSGISGANVLTF. The CDR3 bases are TGTGCCAGCAGCTCAGGGATCTCTGGGGCCAACGTCCTGACTTTC.

The gene calls are TRBV7-9 and TRBJ1-2, with no clear D. The V end lost 4 bases, the J end lost 0 bases, and 9 bases lay between the germline ends. Germline loops: CDR1 SEHNR, CDR2 FQNEAQ (reference sequence). The CDR3 totals 14 residues. CDR3 coding DNA: TGTGCCAGCAGCTCGGGCCCCACTAACTATGGCTACACCTTC. It is translated as CASSSGPTNYGYTF. Complete variable domain (other parts from reference TRBV7-9 and TRBJ1-2): DTGVSQNPRHKITKRGQNVTFRCDPISEHNRLYWYRQTLGQGPEFLTYFQNEAQLEKSRLLSDRFSAERPKGSFSTLEIQRTEQGDSAMYLCASSSGPTNYGYTFGSGTRLTVV.

This sequence joins TRBV7-9 and TRBJ2-1; the match to TRBD1 covers 11 bases. Germline V gene sequence: CDR1 SEHNR, CDR2 FQNEAQ (reference sequence). The junction had 7 bases not matched to a gene; V was cut back by 5 bases and J by 4 bases. This CDR3 is built from 16 residues. The CDR3 DNA reads TGTGCCAGCAGCCCTCCCGGGACAGGGGGGTACAATGAGCAGTTCTTC. Protein: CASSPPGTGGYNEQFF.

The chain joins TRBV16 to TRBJ2-7, with D perhaps matching TRBD1 (7 bases). The germline V gene has CDR1 KGHSY and CDR2 FQNENV. This CDR3 contains 15 residues. V gave up 2 bases and J gave up 7 bases, with 18 bases separating them. CDR3: CASSQARGDLREQYF. The CDR3 DNA follows: TGTGCCAGCAGCCAAGCCAGGGGGGACCTCCGGGAGCAGTACTTC.

The rearrangement links TRBV25-1 to TRBJ1-2, with 7 bases aligning to TRBD1. V lost 5 bases to trimming and J lost 2 bases; unmatched junction nucleotides: 8. This CDR3 region has 15 residues. CDR1 is MGHDK, CDR2 SYGVNS, per germline. CDR3 sequence reads: CASSKGQPINYGYTF. CDR3 nucleotide sequence: TGTGCCAGCAGTAAGGGACAGCCTATAAACTATGGCTACACCTTC.

The chain joins TRBV13 to TRBJ2-7; 7 bases match TRBD2. V lost 0 bases and J lost 6; bases outside the gene matches: 8. Germline V gene sequence: CDR1 PRHDT, CDR2 FYEKMQ (reference sequence). The CDR3 sequence is 15 residues long. CDR3 sequence reads: CASSLGQGAGVEQYF. The CDR3 nucleotides read TGTGCCAGCAGCTTAGGCCAAGGGGCGGGAGTCGAGCAGTACTTC.

This chain connects TRBV7-9 to TRBJ1-5; D may be TRBD1 (6 bases). V was clipped by 4 bases and J by 5 bases, with 15 bases between them. The CDR3 sequence is 15 residues long. Germline lookup yields CDR1 SEHNR and CDR2 FQNEAQ (reference sequence). The CDR3 bases are TGTGCCAGCAGCTCGTCGACAGGTCCCTATCAGCCCCAGCATTTT. It is translated as CASSSSTGPYQPQHF.

DNA of the CDR3: TGTGCCAGCAGCTCACGCTCCAGCGGGAGTATCACAGATACGCAGTATTTT. This sequence encodes CASSSRSSGSITDTQYF. V usage is TRBV11-2 and J usage is TRBJ2-3, with TRBD2 identical over 8 bases. The junction had 11 bases not matched to a gene; V was cut back by 4 bases and J by 2 bases. Germline lookup yields CDR1 SGHAT and CDR2 FQNNGV. The CDR3 loop spans 17 amino acids.

V gene TRBV6-1 combines with J gene TRBJ2-7; D possibly matches TRBD1 or TRBD2 (6 bases each). V lost 7 bases to trimming and J lost 4 bases, with 11 bases between them. Germline lookup yields CDR1 MNHNS and CDR2 SASEGT. This CDR3 has 12 residues. The CDR3, as DNA: TGTGCCAGCAAGAAAGGGGGGTACGAGCAGTACTTC. This codes for CASKKGGYEQYF.

The CDR3 nucleotides read TGTGCCAGCGGGCCAGGGCGTCTCTACGAGCAGTACTTC. Translated, it gives CASGPGRLYEQYF. The chain is built from TRBV28 and TRBJ2-7; perhaps TRBD1 as D (5 bases). The ends were cut back, 8 bases at V and 3 bases at J, with 14 bases in the middle. Germline CDR1 reads MDHEN; CDR2 reads SYDVKM. CDR3 size: 13 residues.

This rearrangement joins TRBV20-1 to TRBJ2-7; D ambiguous. The CDR3 extends over 10 amino acids. Trimming took 7 bases from V and 5 from J, leaving 9 bases between them. In germline, CDR1 is DFQATT, CDR2 SNEGSKA (reference sequence). The CDR3 sequence: CSGWENEQYF. DNA of the CDR3: TGCAGTGGTTGGGAAAACGAGCAGTACTTC.

This rearrangement joins TRBV7-9 to TRBJ2-5; 13 bases match TRBD2. V lost 4 bases to trimming and J lost 5 bases; unmatched junction nucleotides: 7. This CDR3 spans 16 amino acids. The germline CDR1 and CDR2 sequences are SEHNR and FQNEAQ (reference sequence). DNA for the CDR3: TGTGCCAGCAGCTCCGGACTAGCGGGAGAGATCGAGACCCAGTACTTC. Protein product: CASSSGLAGEIETQYF.

This chain connects TRBV23-1 to TRBJ2-1; 10 nucleotides line up with TRBD2. TRBV23-1 is noted as an ORF with a role that remains uncertain. The CDR3 runs to 18 residues. V gave up 6 bases and J gave up 1 base; unmatched junction bases: 12. Here the CDR3 DNA reads TGCGCCAGCAGAACCAGGCTAGCGGGAGTCACTTCCTACAATGAGCAGTTCTTC. This gives the protein CASRTRLAGVTSYNEQFF.

The V and J genes are TRBV5-6 and TRBJ2-7; D is perhaps TRBD1 or TRBD2 (5 bases each). The CDR3 extends over 14 amino acids. Trimming removed 2 bases at V and 2 bases at J, with 11 bases between. Looked up from germline, CDR1 is SGHDT and CDR2 is YYEEEE. The CDR3 is CASSFRGRTYEQYF. Here the CDR3 DNA reads TGTGCCAGCAGCTTTCGGGGCAGAACCTACGAGCAGTACTTC.

The chain joins TRBV21-1 to TRBJ2-7; the tabulated D call, TRBD2, remains unverified against the DNA. TRBV21-1 is reported as a pseudogene. The CDR3 totals 16 residues. CDR3 DNA sequence: TGTGCCAGCAGCAAAGGGCGGGGAGGGTGGAACCACGAGCAGTACTTC. Amino acid sequence: CASSKGRGGWNHEQYF.

This rearrangement joins TRBV7-3 to TRBJ2-1, with TRBD2 as a possible D gene (5 bases). Trimming cost V 0 bases and J 8 bases, with 14 bases left between them. CDR3 size: 15 residues. The germline gives CDR1 SGHTA, CDR2 FQGTGA. CDR3 nucleotide sequence: TGTGCCAGCAGCTTAACACGACGACCCGGGGATGAGCAGTTCTTC. Its translation: CASSLTRRPGDEQFF.

Remarks on this clone: In the same sample, other DNA sequences code for this CDR3. The chain joins TRBV19 to TRBJ1-5, with D uncertain. Germline V lookup: CDR1 LNHDA, CDR2 SQIVND (reference sequence). Trimming took off 2 bases at V and 4 bases at J, with 6 bases between the two ends. The CDR3 consists of 13 residues. CDR3 region: CASSIIPNQPQHF. The CDR3 coding sequence is TGTGCCAGTAGTATAATTCCGAATCAGCCCCAGCATTTT.

J is TRBJ2-1 and V is TRBV19, with 11 bases aligning to TRBD2. The V and J ends lost 3 bases and 2 bases, in that order; junction bases with no gene match: 3. The CDR3 is 16 amino acids. Germline lookup yields CDR1 LNHDA and CDR2 SQIVND (reference sequence). The CDR3 protein is CASSMWGLAAYNEQFF. As DNA, the CDR3 is TGTGCCAGTAGTATGTGGGGACTAGCGGCCTACAATGAGCAGTTCTTC.

This chain uses TRBV21-1 with TRBJ1-2; the table's D call, TRBD1, was not checked against the DNA. TRBV21-1 is deemed a pseudogene. There are 15 residues in the CDR3. In DNA form, the CDR3 reads TGTGCCAGCAGCAAAAGCCCAACAGGGTACTATGGCTACACCTTC. The encoded protein is CASSKSPTGYYGYTF.

The V gene is TRBV27, the J gene TRBJ2-7, with D possibly TRBD1 on 6 matching bases. V lost 5 bases and J 3 bases, leaving 14 bases between the germline ends. Germline CDR1 is MNHEY and CDR2 is SMNVEV (reference sequence). This CDR3 spans 14 amino acids. The CDR3 region has the DNA TGTGCCAGCAGTCCCCCGGGACACATCTACGAGCAGTACTTC. Its translation: CASSPPGHIYEQYF.

The chain uses TRBV6-6 and TRBJ2-7, with a possible D match to TRBD1 (7 bases). Germline lookup yields CDR1 MNHNY and CDR2 SVGAGI (reference sequence). V lost 8 bases and J lost 4, with 12 bases in between. This CDR3 comprises 12 residues. CDR3 coding DNA: TGTGCCAGCTGCCAGGGGGGATACGAGCAGTACTTC. This sequence encodes CASCQGGYEQYF.

The V gene is TRBV10-3, the J gene TRBJ2-7, with TRBD2 matching 9 bases. V shed 5 bases and J 0 bases; nucleotides not matched to a gene: 2. This CDR3 has 14 residues. Germline CDR1 ENHRY, CDR2 SYGVKD. The CDR3 nucleotides are TGTGCCATCAGTTTTAGCGGGAGCTCCTACGAGCAGTACTTC. The encoded protein is CAISFSGSSYEQYF.

This chain connects TRBV23-1 to TRBJ1-1; D is undetermined. TRBV23-1 falls under the ORF class, with uncertain function. Between the trimmed V and J ends, which lost 2 bases and 1 base, there was a span of 8 bases. The CDR3 covers 14 residues. The CDR3: CASSQKQTNTEAFF. The CDR3 DNA sequence: TGCGCCAGCAGTCAAAAACAGACGAACACTGAAGCTTTCTTT.

CDR3 in DNA: TGTGCCAGCAGTGAAAAGGGGCGGAACACTGAAGCTTTCTTT. It is translated as CASSEKGRNTEAFF. The genes are TRBV2 and TRBJ1-1; TRBD1 might be the D (5 bases). V lost 2 bases to trimming and J lost 1 base, with 8 bases between them. The CDR3 spans 14 residues. Germline V gene sequence: CDR1 SNHLY, CDR2 FYNNEI. Looking up the rest from reference TRBV2 and TRBJ1-1 gives the full variable domain: EPEVTQTPSHQVTQMGQEVILRCVPISNHLYFYWYRQILGQKVEFLVSFYNNEISEKSEIFDDQFSVERPDGSNFTLKIRSTKLEDSAMYFCASSEKGRNTEAFFGQGTRLTVV.

The J gene is TRBJ2-5, the V gene TRBV4-1; D is unclear. V lost 4 bases and J 3 bases, leaving 18 bases between the germline ends. The CDR3 has 16 amino acids. Germline lookup yields CDR1 MGHRA and CDR2 YSYEKL. In nucleotides, the CDR3 is TGCGCCAGCAGCCCCAAGAAATCAGACTTAGAAGAGACCCAGTACTTC. It is translated as CASSPKKSDLEETQYF.

The genes are TRBV29-1 and TRBJ2-1, with a tentative D call TRBD1 (5 bases). The CDR3 contains 15 residues. Germline values: CDR1 SQVTM, CDR2 ANQGSEA. Trimming removed 2 bases at V and 3 bases at J, with 14 bases between. The CDR3 reads CSVEFPWGLYNEQFF. Here the CDR3 DNA reads TGCAGCGTTGAATTCCCATGGGGCCTCTACAATGAGCAGTTCTTC.

The chain has TRBV5-1 and TRBJ2-3; D call uncertain. Germline loops: CDR1 SGHRS, CDR2 YFSETQ. The CDR3 is 16 amino acids. V gave up 2 bases and J gave up 0 bases, with 13 bases separating them. CDR3 protein: CASSFLKETSTDTQYF. DNA of the CDR3: TGCGCCAGCAGCTTCCTAAAGGAAACTAGCACAGATACGCAGTATTTT. Combining the CDR3 with reference TRBV5-1 and TRBJ2-3 gives the whole variable domain KAGVTQTPRYLIKTRGQQVTLSCSPISGHRSVSWYQQTPGQGLQFLFEYFSETQRNKGNFPGRFSGRQFSNSRSEMNVSTLELGDSALYLCASSFLKETSTDTQYFGPGTRLTVL.